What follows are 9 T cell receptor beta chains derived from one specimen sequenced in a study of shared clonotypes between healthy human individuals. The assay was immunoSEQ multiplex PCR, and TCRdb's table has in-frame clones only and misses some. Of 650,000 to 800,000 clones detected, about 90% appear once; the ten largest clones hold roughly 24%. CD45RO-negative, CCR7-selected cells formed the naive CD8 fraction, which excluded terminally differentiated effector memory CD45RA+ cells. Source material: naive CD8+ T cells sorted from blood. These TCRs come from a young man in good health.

CDR3 coding DNA: TGTGCCAGCAGCTTAGCAGGGGACTGGGGTTTTAACACCGGGGAGCTGTTTTTT. Translation gives CASSLAGDWGFNTGELFF. The chain carries TRBV7-6 and TRBJ2-2, with D possibly matching TRBD2 (6 bases). Germline CDR1 and CDR2: SGHVS and FNYEAQ. This CDR3 is built from 18 residues. V shed 0 bases and J shed 2 bases, with 16 bases lying between them.

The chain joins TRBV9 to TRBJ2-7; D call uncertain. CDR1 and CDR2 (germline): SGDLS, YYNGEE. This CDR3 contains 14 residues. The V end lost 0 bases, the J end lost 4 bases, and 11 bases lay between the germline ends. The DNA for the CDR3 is TGTGCCAGCAGCGTAGAACAGTATAAGTACGAGCAGTACTTC. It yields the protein CASSVEQYKYEQYF.

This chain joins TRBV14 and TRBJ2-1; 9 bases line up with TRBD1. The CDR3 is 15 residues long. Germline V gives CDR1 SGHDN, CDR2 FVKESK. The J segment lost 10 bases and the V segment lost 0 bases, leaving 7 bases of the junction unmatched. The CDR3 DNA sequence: TGTGCCAGCAGCCAAGAACAACAGGGGGCGCGGGAGCAGTTCTTC. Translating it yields CASSQEQQGAREQFF.

CDR3 nucleotide sequence: TGTGCCAGCAGCCAGGGGGGCGCAGCGACTAGCGGGATATCCTACGAGCAGTACTTC. Residues: CASSQGGAATSGISYEQYF. The chain combines TRBV14 with TRBJ2-7, with 11 bases lining up with TRBD2. CDR3 length: 19 residues. Germline V gives CDR1 SGHDN, CDR2 FVKESK. V was pared by 3 bases and J by 1 base, with 14 bases of the junction left unmatched.

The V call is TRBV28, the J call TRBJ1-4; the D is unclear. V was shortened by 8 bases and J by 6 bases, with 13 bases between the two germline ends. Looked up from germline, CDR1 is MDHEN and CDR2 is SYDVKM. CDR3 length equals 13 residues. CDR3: CASRWEADEKLFF. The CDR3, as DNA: TGTGCCAGCCGATGGGAGGCGGATGAAAAACTGTTTTTT.

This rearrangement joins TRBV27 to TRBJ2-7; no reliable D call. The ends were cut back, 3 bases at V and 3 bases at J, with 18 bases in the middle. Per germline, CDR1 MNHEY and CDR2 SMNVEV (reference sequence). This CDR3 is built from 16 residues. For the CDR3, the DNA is TGTGCCAGCAGTTTCCGGGTCTTCGCCTCGGACTACGAGCAGTACTTC. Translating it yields CASSFRVFASDYEQYF.

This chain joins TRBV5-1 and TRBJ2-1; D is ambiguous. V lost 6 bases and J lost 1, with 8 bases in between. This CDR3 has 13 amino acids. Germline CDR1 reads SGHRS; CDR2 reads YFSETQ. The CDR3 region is CASTGSSYNEQFF. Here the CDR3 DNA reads TGCGCCAGCACGGGTTCGTCCTACAATGAGCAGTTCTTC.

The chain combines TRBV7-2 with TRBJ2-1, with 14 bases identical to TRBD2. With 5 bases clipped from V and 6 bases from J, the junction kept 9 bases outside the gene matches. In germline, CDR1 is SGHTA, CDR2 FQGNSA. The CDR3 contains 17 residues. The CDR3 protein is CASSTMTGTSGSNEQFF. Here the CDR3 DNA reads TGTGCCAGCAGCACAATGACGGGGACTAGCGGGAGCAATGAGCAGTTCTTC.

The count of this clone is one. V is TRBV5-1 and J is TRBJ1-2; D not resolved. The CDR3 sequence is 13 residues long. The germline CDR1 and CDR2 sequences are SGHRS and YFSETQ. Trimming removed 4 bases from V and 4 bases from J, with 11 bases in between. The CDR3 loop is CASSEERVYGYTF. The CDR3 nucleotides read TGCGCCAGCAGCGAAGAACGAGTCTATGGCTACACCTTC. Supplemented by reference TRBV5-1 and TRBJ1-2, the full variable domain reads KAGVTQTPRYLIKTRGQQVTLSCSPISGHRSVSWYQQTPGQGLQFLFEYFSETQRNKGNFPGRFSGRQFSNSRSEMNVSTLELGDSALYLCASSEERVYGYTFGSGTRLTVV.